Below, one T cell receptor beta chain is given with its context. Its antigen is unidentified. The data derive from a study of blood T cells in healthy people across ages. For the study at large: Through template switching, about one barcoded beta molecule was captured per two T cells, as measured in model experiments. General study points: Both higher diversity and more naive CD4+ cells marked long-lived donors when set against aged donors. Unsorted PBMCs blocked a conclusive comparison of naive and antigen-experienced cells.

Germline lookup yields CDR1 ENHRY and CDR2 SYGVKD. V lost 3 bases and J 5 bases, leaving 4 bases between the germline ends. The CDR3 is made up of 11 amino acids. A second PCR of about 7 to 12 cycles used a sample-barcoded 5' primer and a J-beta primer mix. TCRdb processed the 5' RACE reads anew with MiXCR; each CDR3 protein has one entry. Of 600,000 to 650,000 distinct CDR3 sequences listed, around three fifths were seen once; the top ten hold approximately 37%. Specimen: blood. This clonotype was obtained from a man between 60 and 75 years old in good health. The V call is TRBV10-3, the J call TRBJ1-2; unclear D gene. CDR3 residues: CAISDAYGYTF. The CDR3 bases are TGTGCCATCAGTGATGCATATGGCTACACCTTC.